What follows describes a single T cell receptor (beta chain). Per the authors' pipeline: The authors estimated nucleated cell counts from reference gene primer amplification. Here immunoSEQ multiplex PCR was the method, and the copy in TCRdb shows in-frame clones only, minus some. That table supplies the V and J calls and clone size; D and trimming were determined from the DNA. The data contain tens of thousands of clones, less than 85% of them singletons. These data originate in a study of blood T cell repertoires in COVID-19. Study background: Samples representing acute and convalescent COVID-19 were sourced from the United States, Italy and Spain.

The trim removed 4 bases at V and 8 bases at J, leaving 16 bases unmatched. The CDR3 has 16 amino acids. CDR1 is SGHTA and CDR2 is FQGNSA in the germline V gene. Sequences were obtained from peripheral blood. The J gene is TRBJ1-2, the V gene TRBV7-2, with 7 bases aligning to TRBD1. This receptor was obtained from a man in his sixties with acute or convalescent COVID-19. DNA of the CDR3: TGTGCCAGCAGCTCGACGACAGGGTTGGCACCTGGCGGCTACACCTTC. This gives the protein CASSSTTGLAPGGYTF.